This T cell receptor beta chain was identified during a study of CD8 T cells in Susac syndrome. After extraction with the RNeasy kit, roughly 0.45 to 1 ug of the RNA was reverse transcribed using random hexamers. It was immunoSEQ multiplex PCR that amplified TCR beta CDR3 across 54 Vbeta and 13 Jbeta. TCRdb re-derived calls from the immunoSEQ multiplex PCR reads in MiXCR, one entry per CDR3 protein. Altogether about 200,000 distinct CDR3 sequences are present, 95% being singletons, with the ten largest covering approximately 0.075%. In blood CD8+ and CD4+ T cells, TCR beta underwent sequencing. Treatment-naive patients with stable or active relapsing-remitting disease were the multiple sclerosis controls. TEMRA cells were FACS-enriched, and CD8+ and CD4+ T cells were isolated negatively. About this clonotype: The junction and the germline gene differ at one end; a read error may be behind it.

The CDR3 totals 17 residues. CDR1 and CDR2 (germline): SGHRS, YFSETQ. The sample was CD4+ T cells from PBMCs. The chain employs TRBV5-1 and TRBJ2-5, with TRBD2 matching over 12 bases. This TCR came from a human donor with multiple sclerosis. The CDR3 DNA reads TGCGCCAGCGGCTTGGGACAACTAGCGGGGGGCCAAGAGACCCAGTACTTC. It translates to CASGLGQLAGGQETQYF.